The T cell receptor beta chain under discussion was sequenced for a study of T cell repertoires in cytomegalovirus infection. Study-level points and caveats: HLA-C-restricted TCR beta clonotypes specific for CMV led the ex vivo response.

TCRdb analysed the reads with MiXCR anew, one entry per CDR3 protein. The data show some 600,000 distinct CDR3 sequences, more than 20% seen once. The table lists this clonotype with a few counts. The antigen is unknown. Trimming removed 0 bases from V and 0 bases from J, with 7 bases in between. Germline CDR1 reads SGDLS; CDR2 reads YYNGEE. The CDR3 runs 14 residues. The clonotype comes from a human donor in good health (CMV status not recorded). Some clones in this sample may be carry-over from other donors' samples. The source material was CD8+ T cells from PBMCs. The chain recombines TRBV9 with TRBJ2-7; no reliable D call. CDR3 DNA: TGTGCCAGCAGCGTAGAGGGCAACTCCTACGAGCAGTACTTC. Translation gives CASSVEGNSYEQYF. The complete variable domain, with remaining parts taken from reference TRBV9 and TRBJ2-7, reads DSGVTQTPKHLITATGQRVTLRCSPRSGDLSVYWYQQSLDQGLQFLIQYYNGEERAKGNILERFSAQQFPDLHSELNLSSLELGDSALYFCASSVEGNSYEQYFGPGTRLTVT.